This TCR beta chain stems from a study of CD8 T cells in ankylosing spondylitis. Study-level results: Roughly 8 highly homologous variants made up a TCR beta motif, and this motif appeared characteristic of ankylosing spondylitis blood.

Points on this clonotype: Its target is not known.

The ends lost 7 bases at V and 5 bases at J; junction bases unmatched: 12. This CDR3 spans 15 amino acids. Germline values: CDR1 SGHVS, CDR2 FQNEAQ. TCRdb analysed the 5' RACE reads with MiXCR anew, one entry per CDR3 protein. The sample lists 300,000 to 400,000 distinct CDR3 sequences, more than 20% occurring once. Sequenced sample: blood, either unsorted or a sorted T cell fraction (not recorded which). This TCR came from a male donor with ankylosing spondylitis. The chain couples TRBV7-8 to TRBJ2-3; 7 positions agree with TRBD2. CDR3 sequence (DNA): TGTGCCAGCAACCCTGGAGGCGGGAGTGGAGATACGCAGTATTTT. Translating gives CASNPGGGSGDTQYF.